Following are 24 T cell receptor beta chains from one sample sequenced in a study of control samples from healthy donors and cancer patients. The repertoire was sequenced with immunoSEQ multiplex PCR; TCRdb's copy has only in-frame clones and lacks some. The data show about 110,000 clones, with over 75% seen just once and roughly 4% held by the top ten. The sequencing input was blood. These receptors originate from a human donor in good health. The donor label of this sample is uncertain.

In its sample, this clone was seen a few times. The rearrangement links TRBV7-2 to TRBJ2-2; D is possibly TRBD1 (6 bases). The CDR3 sequence is 13 residues long. Germline CDR1 is SGHTA and CDR2 is FQGNSA. Trimming shortened V by 3 bases and J by 7 bases, and 9 bases separated the two germline ends. The DNA of the CDR3 is TGTGCCAGCAGCTTCAACAGGGACGGGGAGCTGTTTTTT. Translated, it gives CASSFNRDGELFF.

The chain links TRBV6-5 to TRBJ2-7; D unresolved. The CDR3 consists of 14 residues. Germline V gene sequence: CDR1 MNHEY, CDR2 SVGAGI. Trimming removed 8 bases from V and 3 bases from J, with 17 bases in between. The CDR3 region is CASQRNRLNYEQYF. The CDR3 DNA reads TGTGCCAGCCAAAGAAACAGACTGAACTACGAGCAGTACTTC.

V and J are TRBV6-6 and TRBJ1-4; D call uncertain. V was trimmed by 5 bases and J by 8 bases, leaving 15 bases between them. The germline gives CDR1 MNHNY, CDR2 SVGAGI (reference sequence). CDR3 length: 14 residues. CDR3 residues: CASSNIPPQEKLFF. DNA of the CDR3: TGTGCCAGCAGTAATATCCCTCCCCAGGAAAAACTGTTTTTT.

This clone has just a few counts. V is TRBV5-1 and J is TRBJ2-7; a possible D gene is TRBD1 (5 bases). Trimming pared 3 bases from V and 3 bases from J, leaving 10 bases between. Germline values: CDR1 SGHRS, CDR2 YFSETQ. This CDR3 is 13 amino acids long. The CDR3 DNA sequence: TGCGCCAGCAGCTGGACAACTTTCTACGAGCAGTACTTC. Its protein is CASSWTTFYEQYF.

The chain combines TRBV6-5 with TRBJ2-1; 8 bases fit TRBD2. The CDR3 has 16 residues. Per the germline V gene, CDR1 is MNHEY and CDR2 is SVGAGI. V was clipped by 0 bases and J by 7 bases; unmatched bases: 8. The CDR3: CASSYSGGGKANEQFF. The CDR3 DNA sequence: TGTGCCAGCAGTTACTCCGGGGGGGGGAAGGCGAATGAGCAGTTCTTC.

V is TRBV15 and J is TRBJ1-2; D unclear. V gave up 1 base and J gave up 4 bases, with 7 bases separating them. The CDR3 totals 13 residues. The germline gives CDR1 LNHNV, CDR2 YYDKDF (reference sequence). CDR3 region: CATSRAGGYGYTF. The CDR3 DNA is TGTGCCACCAGCAGAGCTGGCGGCTATGGCTACACCTTC.

V is TRBV14 and J is TRBJ1-1; D gene unclear. This CDR3 has 16 residues. CDR1 and CDR2 from the germline V gene are SGHDN and FVKESK. V was pared by 0 bases and J by 3 bases, with 14 bases between. CDR3 DNA: TGTGCCAGCAGCCAAGAAATCGGACCCGGGGACACTGAAGCTTTCTTT. This gives the protein CASSQEIGPGDTEAFF.

This chain links TRBV30 with TRBJ1-6; possibly TRBD1 for D (5 bases). V shed 2 bases and J shed 7 bases, with 12 bases lying between them. The length of the CDR3 is 14 residues. Germline CDR1 reads GTSNPN; CDR2 reads SVGIG (reference sequence). CDR3 coding DNA: TGTGCCTGGAGTTCTGGGGCGGAGAATTCACCCCTCCACTTT. The encoded protein is CAWSSGAENSPLHF.

The rearrangement joins TRBV12-3 or TRBV12-4 to TRBJ1-1, with unresolved D. The V end was cut by 6 bases, the J end by 4 bases, with 9 bases between. The CDR3 totals 12 residues. The CDR3 coding sequence is TGTGCCAGCAGCGCCGACTTCACTGAAGCTTTCTTT. Translating it yields CASSADFTEAFF.

This clone was detected once. The chain couples TRBV5-1 to TRBJ2-3; a weak D match, TRBD2 (7 bases). The CDR3 contains 17 residues. V lost 4 bases and J lost 3, with 21 bases in between. Germline V CDR1 and CDR2: SGHRS, YFSETQ. CDR3 bases: TGCGCCAGCAGCACCCAGACGAAAAAGGGGGGGACAGATACGCAGTATTTT. Protein: CASSTQTKKGGTDTQYF.

V and J are TRBV25-1 and TRBJ1-1; D may be TRBD1 (5 bases). The V gene lost 0 bases and the J gene lost 1 base, with 9 bases spanning the gap. Germline V gives CDR1 MGHDK, CDR2 SYGVNS. This CDR3 comprises 15 residues. The CDR3 DNA is TGTGCCAGCAGTGAATATGGGGCTGGGAACACTGAAGCTTTCTTT. Residues: CASSEYGAGNTEAFF.

This chain links TRBV10-3 with TRBJ1-5, with TRBD1 matching 7 bases. Germline CDR1 reads ENHRY; CDR2 reads SYGVKD. This CDR3 has 16 residues. Unmatched junction bases numbered 6, after V lost 4 bases and J lost 0 bases. The CDR3 spells CAISAGGIDSNQPQHF. The CDR3 nucleotides read TGTGCCATCAGTGCAGGGGGGATTGATAGCAATCAGCCCCAGCATTTT.

The chain employs TRBV15 and TRBJ1-1; D is unresolved. Germline CDR1 is LNHNV and CDR2 is YYDKDF (reference sequence). This CDR3 is built from 14 residues. V was pared by 0 bases and J by 3 bases, with 8 bases between. CDR3 loop: CATSRDTSYTEAFF. CDR3 coding DNA: TGTGCCACCAGCAGAGACACATCCTACACTGAAGCTTTCTTT.

The chain links TRBV19 to TRBJ1-4, with a possible D match to TRBD1 (6 bases). The CDR3 is 16 residues long. Per germline, CDR1 LNHDA and CDR2 SQIVND (reference sequence). The V gene lost 2 bases and the J gene lost 8 bases, with 18 bases spanning the gap. The CDR3 DNA is TGTGCCAGTAGTATAAGGTCCGGACAGCAGGTGGAAAAACTGTTTTTT. Amino acid sequence: CASSIRSGQQVEKLFF.

The V gene is TRBV6-6, the J gene TRBJ1-1; maybe TRBD1 (5 bases). The CDR3 contains 21 residues. V lost 5 bases and J 1 base, leaving 32 bases between the germline ends. Per the germline V gene, CDR1 is MNHNY and CDR2 is SVGAGI (reference sequence). CDR3 residues: CASSPRRAWGATTHGNTEAFF. In nucleotides, the CDR3 is TGTGCCAGCAGTCCCAGACGGGCATGGGGCGCGACTACCCATGGGAACACTGAAGCTTTCTTT.

The CDR3 here is CASSRGGILVSEAFF. The CDR3 nucleotides read TGTGCCAGCAGTAGAGGGGGCATTTTGGTCTCTGAAGCTTTCTTT. The V gene is TRBV27, the J gene TRBJ1-1, with 7 bases lining up with TRBD1. There are 15 residues in the CDR3. V lost 5 bases and J lost 6; bases outside the gene matches: 12. Germline assignment: CDR1 MNHEY and CDR2 SMNVEV (reference sequence).

This clone was seen a single time. The chain links TRBV7-9 to TRBJ2-1; D may be TRBD1 (6 bases). The CDR3 runs 17 residues. Germline V gene data show CDR1 as SEHNR and CDR2 as FQNEAQ (reference sequence). Trimming shortened V by 4 bases and J by 2 bases, and 18 bases separated the two germline ends. The CDR3 here is CASSYTGSSTAYNEQFF. The CDR3 bases are TGTGCCAGCAGCTATACAGGGTCCTCTACCGCCTACAATGAGCAGTTCTTC.

The chain links TRBV30 to TRBJ2-3; D remains unclear. The germline V gene has CDR1 GTSNPN and CDR2 SVGIG (reference sequence). CDR3 length: 11 amino acids. V lost 1 base, J lost 5 bases, and 4 bases lay in between. The CDR3, as DNA: TGTGCCTGGAGTGGAGGAGATACGCAGTATTTT. Its protein is CAWSGGDTQYF. Filled out from reference TRBV30 and TRBJ2-3, the complete variable domain reads SQTIHQWPATLVQPVGSPLSLECTVEGTSNPNLYWYRQAAGRGLQLLFYSVGIGQISSEVPQNLSASRPQDRQFILSSKKLLLSDSGFYLCAWSGGDTQYFGPGTRLTVL.

The chain couples TRBV19 to TRBJ1-5; no firm D call. The CDR3 consists of 14 residues. The V end was cut by 11 bases, the J end by 5 bases, with 19 bases between. Germline V CDR1 and CDR2: LNHDA, SQIVND (reference sequence). The CDR3 sequence is CASDTGGLDQPQHF. CDR3 coding DNA: TGTGCCTCTGATACGGGAGGGTTGGATCAGCCCCAGCATTTT. Full variable domain (outside the CDR3, taken from reference TRBV19 and TRBJ1-5): DGGITQSPKYLFRKEGQNVTLSCEQNLNHDAMYWYRQDPGQGLRLIYYSQIVNDFQKGDIAEGYSVSREKKESFPLTVTSAQKNPTAFYLCASDTGGLDQPQHFGDGTRLSIL.

The chain is built from TRBV7-3 and TRBJ2-2; D possibly corresponds to TRBD2 (6 bases). Per germline, CDR1 SGHTA and CDR2 FQGTGA. V lost 5 bases and J 7 bases, leaving 11 bases between the germline ends. The length of the CDR3 is 13 residues. DNA of the CDR3: TGTGCCAGCAGCCCCGGGCGGGGCGGGGAGCTGTTTTTT. Translation: CASSPGRGGELFF. Using reference TRBV7-3 and TRBJ2-2 for the parts outside the CDR3, the full variable domain is GAGVSQTPSNKVTEKGKYVELRCDPISGHTALYWYRQSLGQGPEFLIYFQGTGAADDSGLPNDRFFAVRPEGSVSTLKIQRTERGDSAVYLCASSPGRGGELFFGEGSRLTVL.

The V and J genes are TRBV11-3 and TRBJ2-5, with a tentative D call TRBD2 (5 bases). This CDR3 is 15 amino acids long. The V gene lost 3 bases and the J gene lost 4 bases, with 15 bases spanning the gap. In germline, CDR1 is SGHNT, CDR2 YENEEA. CDR3 sequence reads: CASSFEAVTRETQYF. CDR3 nucleotides: TGTGCCAGCAGCTTCGAAGCGGTAACAAGAGAGACCCAGTACTTC.

This clone has just one count. The chain couples TRBV5-1 to TRBJ1-1; 7 positions agree with TRBD1. Losses at the gene ends were 3 bases for V and 4 bases for J; bases not matched to a gene: 3. Germline lookup yields CDR1 SGHRS and CDR2 YFSETQ. The CDR3 runs to 13 residues. CDR3: CASSSQGSTEAFF. In DNA, the CDR3 is TGCGCCAGCAGCTCACAGGGGAGCACTGAAGCTTTCTTT.

The chain is built from TRBV30 and TRBJ1-5; D not certain. The CDR3 has 14 residues. Trimming stripped 3 bases from V and 0 bases from J, with 9 bases between. Germline V CDR1 and CDR2: GTSNPN, SVGIG (reference sequence). The CDR3 loop is CAWSSDGSNQPQHF. The CDR3 region has the DNA TGTGCCTGGAGCTCGGACGGTAGCAATCAGCCCCAGCATTTT. Variable domain in full (rest from reference TRBV30 and TRBJ1-5): SQTIHQWPATLVQPVGSPLSLECTVEGTSNPNLYWYRQAAGRGLQLLFYSVGIGQISSEVPQNLSASRPQDRQFILSSKKLLLSDSGFYLCAWSSDGSNQPQHFGDGTRLSIL.

The V gene is TRBV7-9, the J gene TRBJ1-3; possible D gene TRBD1, 5 bases. This CDR3 comprises 17 residues. Germline CDR1 is SEHNR and CDR2 is FQNEAQ (reference sequence). Deletions cut 1 base from V and 0 bases from J, with 13 bases between. The CDR3 bases are TGTGCCAGCAGCTTAGTTCTTATGGGGGTCTCTGGAAACACCATATATTTT. Its protein product is CASSLVLMGVSGNTIYF.